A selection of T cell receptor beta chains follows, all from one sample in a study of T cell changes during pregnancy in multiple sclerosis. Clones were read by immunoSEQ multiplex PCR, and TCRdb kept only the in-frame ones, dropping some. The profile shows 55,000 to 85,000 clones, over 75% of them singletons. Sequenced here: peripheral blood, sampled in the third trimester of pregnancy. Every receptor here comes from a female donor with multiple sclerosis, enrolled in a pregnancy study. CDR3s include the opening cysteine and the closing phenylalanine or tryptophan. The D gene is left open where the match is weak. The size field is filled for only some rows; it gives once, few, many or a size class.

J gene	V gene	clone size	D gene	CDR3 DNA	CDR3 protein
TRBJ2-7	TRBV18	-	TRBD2	TGTGCCAGCTCACCAAGTAATCCAGCGGGGGGGCCCGAGCAGTACTTC	CASSPSNPAGGPEQYF
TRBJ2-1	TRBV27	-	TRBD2	TGTGCCAGCAGCGCGGGAGGTGGGTACAATGAGCAGTTCTTC	CASSAGGGYNEQFF
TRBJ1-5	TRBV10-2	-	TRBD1	TGCGCCAGCAGCGCGGACAGGAATCCTCAGCCCCAGCATTTT	CASSADRNPQPQHF
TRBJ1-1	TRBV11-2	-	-	TGTGCCAGCAGCCCGGAGGGCGCCGCCACTGAAGCTTTCTTT	CASSPEGAATEAFF
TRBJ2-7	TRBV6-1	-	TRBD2	TGTGCCAGCAGTGGAGGGATAGCGGGAAGGGGCAACTCCTACGAGCAGTACTTC	CASSGGIAGRGNSYEQYF
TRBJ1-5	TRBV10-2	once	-	TGCGCCAGCAGTGAGTCCGGGACACCGATCGAACCCCAGCATTTT	CASSESGTPIEPQHF
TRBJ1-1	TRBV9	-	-	TGTGCCAGCAGCGGGCCGTTCTTGAACACTGAAGCTTTCTTT	CASSGPFLNTEAFF
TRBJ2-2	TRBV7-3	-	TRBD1	TGTGCCAGCAGCCCAGGACAGGGTATGGATACCCCCGGGGAGCTGTTTTTT	CASSPGQGMDTPGELFF
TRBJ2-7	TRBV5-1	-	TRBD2	TGCGCCAGCGGGGGGGATAGTCCCTACGAGCAGTACTTC	CASGGDSPYEQYF
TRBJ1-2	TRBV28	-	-	TGTGCCAGCAGAATATCATCGGTCGGGTTAGTAGGCTACACCTTC	CASRISSVGLVGYTF
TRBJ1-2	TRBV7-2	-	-	TGTGCCAGCAGCTTACAGGTGGAATCGACAAATGGCTACACCTTC	CASSLQVESTNGYTF
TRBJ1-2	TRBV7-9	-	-	TGTGCCAGCAGCTTAGATCAAGGGGTGGGCCTCTATGGCTACACCTTC	CASSLDQGVGLYGYTF
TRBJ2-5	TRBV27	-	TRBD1	TGTGCCAGCAGTGCCAACAGGGGTTCAGAGACCCAGTACTTC	CASSANRGSETQYF
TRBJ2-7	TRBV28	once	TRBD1	TGTGCCAGCAGTTTAGGGACAGGAGGCTACGAGCAGTACTTC	CASSLGTGGYEQYF
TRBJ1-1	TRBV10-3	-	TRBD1	TGTGCCATCAGTGAGTCGTTGGGACAGGGGCCGGGGGGCACTGAAGCTTTCTTT	CAISESLGQGPGGTEAFF